The clone carrying this T cell receptor (beta chain) was seen only a few times. The germline V and J ends were trimmed by 2 bases and 6 bases, with 10 bases remaining between them. The CDR3 totals 13 residues. The germline CDR1 and CDR2 sequences are MNHNS and SASEGT. It was with unique molecular identifiers that the TCRbeta library was prepared. Using its own MiXCR run on the PCR reads, TCRdb lists one record per CDR3 protein. The repertoire includes 200,000 to 250,000 distinct CDR3 sequences, approximately 9.5% of them detected once, and over 5.5% sits in the top ten. The data stem from a study of T-cell reconstitution after alpha-beta-depleted transplantation in children.

The chain couples TRBV6-1 to TRBJ1-2; weak D call: TRBD1 (5 bases). This TCR came from a human donor who donated a stem cell graft to a child with acute lymphoblastic leukemia. The source was PBMCs from the stem cell graft donor, collected from the stem cell graft. CDR3 amino acids: CASSEWQGNGYTF. The CDR3 DNA is TGTGCCAGCAGTGAATGGCAGGGTAATGGCTACACCTTC.